The present T cell receptor beta chain was sequenced within a study of blood T cell repertoires in COVID-19. Study as a whole: The United States, Italy and Spain supplied acute and convalescent COVID-19 samples.

The assay was immunoSEQ multiplex PCR, and TCRdb's table has in-frame clones only and misses some. The repertoire holds roughly 100,000 clones, with about 90% as singletons. The CDR3 length is 14 residues. CDR1 and CDR2 from the germline V gene are MNHEY and SMNVEV (reference sequence). Trimming cost V 3 bases and J 4 bases; bases outside gene matches: 6. The chain carries TRBV27 and TRBJ2-7; TRBD2 matches at 7 bases. The sequencing sample was made of peripheral blood. The sequence derives from a man aged 50-59 years with active COVID-19. DNA for the CDR3: TGTGCCAGCAGTTTCTCTCTAGCGGCATACGAGCAGTACTTC. Protein product: CASSFSLAAYEQYF.